This is a list of T cell receptor beta chains from one sample in a study of T-cell memory formation after mild COVID-19. Via MiXCR, TCRdb re-called the 5' RACE reads, giving one row per CDR3 protein. Of about 110,000 distinct CDR3 sequences in the sample, approximately 15% were seen once. The material sequenced was PBMCs or a T cell subset sorted from them (not recorded which). These receptors all stem from a man younger than 35 who had mild COVID-19 (a few samples of this study predate the infection). Cell type and time point are not known. Both conserved end residues are part of each CDR3. The D gene is left open where the match is weak. Only some rows state a clone size, as once, few, many or a class for expanded clones.

v_gene	j_gene	abundance	d_gene	CDR3nt	CDR3aa
TRBV7-9	TRBJ1-2	few	-	TGTGCCAGCAGCGGCCAGGATGGAAACTATGGCTACACCTTC	CASSGQDGNYGYTF
TRBV11-2	TRBJ1-6	many	TRBD1	TGTGCCAGCAGCTGGCTTTGGGACAGGGAGAGCTCCTATAATTCACCCCTCCACTTT	CASSWLWDRESSYNSPLHF
TRBV28	TRBJ2-5	few	-	TGTGCCAGCAGTCCCATCTCTCGGGCCGGGACCCAGTACTTC	CASSPISRAGTQYF
TRBV20-1	TRBJ2-4	few	-	TGCAGTGCTACGACAACGACGGGGGATAAAAACATTCAGTACTTC	CSATTTTGDKNIQYF
TRBV6-5	TRBJ1-4	few	TRBD1	TGTGCCAGCAGTTACTTTGGGACAGGGGGCTTGAATGAAAAACTGTTTTTT	CASSYFGTGGLNEKLFF
TRBV7-9	TRBJ2-3	few	-	TGTGCCAGCAGCTTAGGAAGTAGAAATCATGGAGGTACGCAGTATTTT	CASSLGSRNHGGTQYF
TRBV7-9	TRBJ2-1	-	-	TGTGCCAGCAGCTTAGAGAACCAGGGTGAGCAGTTCTTC	CASSLENQGEQFF
TRBV20-1	TRBJ2-1	few	TRBD2	TGCAGTGCTAGAGATGGTCTAGCGGGGGGTAGGAATGAGCAGTTCTTC	CSARDGLAGGRNEQFF
TRBV27	TRBJ2-7	few	TRBD2	TGTGCCAGCGCACGGGGGGGCTCCTACGAGCAGTACTTC	CASARGGSYEQYF
TRBV4-3	TRBJ2-6	many	TRBD1	TGCGCCAGCAGCCAAGGTCGACAGGGCGCAATTGTCCTGACTTTC	CASSQGRQGAIVLTF
TRBV27	TRBJ1-1	-	-	TGTGCCAGCAGTTTCGCACGTCTGAACACTGAAGCTTTCTTT	CASSFARLNTEAFF
TRBV5-1	TRBJ1-1	many	-	TGCGCCAGCAGCTTGGGAGGGTTGAACACTGAAGCTTTCTTT	CASSLGGLNTEAFF
TRBV4-2	TRBJ2-7	few	-	TGTGCCAGCAGCCAAGGCAGGGGCAACGAGCAGTACTTC	CASSQGRGNEQYF
TRBV18	TRBJ2-1	-	TRBD1	TGTGCCAGCTCACCACAGGACAGGGCGGAAGCCAATGAGCAGTTCTTC	CASSPQDRAEANEQFF
TRBV4-1	TRBJ2-2	-	TRBD2	TGCGCCAGCAGCCATGTCGGGGGGTCAAACACCGGGGAGCTGTTTTTT	CASSHVGGSNTGELFF
TRBV6-6	TRBJ2-7	-	-	TGTGCCAGCAGTTACAGGCAGGGAATTGGGTACGAGCAGTACTTC	CASSYRQGIGYEQYF
TRBV4-1	TRBJ2-4	few	-	TGCGCCAGCAGCACCCGGGACACTCGGTACTTC	CASSTRDTRYF
TRBV7-2	TRBJ1-6	many	-	TGTGCCAGCAGCTTAAGATGGCAAGGATTGTGGCCCCTCCACTTT	CASSLRWQGLWPLHF
TRBV27	TRBJ1-6	few	TRBD1	TGTGCCAGCAGTATCAGACAGGGTGGGATTTCACCCCTCCACTTT	CASSIRQGGISPLHF
TRBV5-1	TRBJ2-1	few	TRBD2	TGCGCCAGCAGCCATGGGTCCAGCGGGGGACACAATGAGCAGTTCTTC	CASSHGSSGGHNEQFF
TRBV6-1	TRBJ2-3	-	-	TGTGCCAGCAGTGTAGGTCGGGCCGCAGTCGATACGCAGTATTTT	CASSVGRAAVDTQYF
TRBV11-1	TRBJ2-4	few	-	TGTGCCAGCAGCTCACCTCTATCGCGGAACATTCAGTACTTC	CASSSPLSRNIQYF
TRBV12-3/TRBV12-4	TRBJ2-1	-	-	TGTGCCAGCAGATCGGGACTGGACTACAATGAGCAGTTCTTC	CASRSGLDYNEQFF
TRBV12-3/TRBV12-4	TRBJ1-5	-	TRBD1	TGTGCCAGCAGGGAGATGACAGGGACCGATCAGCCCCAGCATTTT	CASREMTGTDQPQHF
TRBV24-1	TRBJ2-3	few	-	TGTGCCACCAGTCCCAGCACAGATACGCAGTATTTT	CATSPSTDTQYF
TRBV7-2	TRBJ1-5	-	TRBD1	TGTGCCAGCAGCTTGTGGGGGACAGTTAGCAATCAGCCCCAGCATTTT	CASSLWGTVSNQPQHF
TRBV7-2	TRBJ2-1	-	TRBD2	TGTGCCAGCAGCATTCTAGCGGGGGGGCCCCATGAGCAGTTCTTC	CASSILAGGPHEQFF
TRBV20-1	TRBJ2-3	many	TRBD2	TGCAGTGCTTCTACTGGGGGACTAGCAGTTATCACAGATACGCAGTATTTT	CSASTGGLAVITDTQYF
TRBV27	TRBJ2-1	few	-	TGTGCCAGCAGTTTATGGCAGGGAGGCGATGAGCAGTTCTTC	CASSLWQGGDEQFF
TRBV7-9	TRBJ1-4	-	-	TGTGCCAGCAGCTTAGTGACAGATAATGAAAAACTGTTTTTT	CASSLVTDNEKLFF
TRBV5-1	TRBJ1-1	few	-	TGCGCCAGCAGCTTGGTTGGCAGTTGGGCCACTGAAGCTTTCTTT	CASSLVGSWATEAFF
TRBV12-3/TRBV12-4	TRBJ2-1	-	TRBD2	TGTGCCAGCAGTTCTAGCGGCGGTATTAATGAGCAGTTCTTC	CASSSSGGINEQFF
TRBV7-9	TRBJ2-1	-	TRBD2	TGTGCCAGCAGCACACAGCGGGGGAGGACCTACAATGAGCAGTTCTTC	CASSTQRGRTYNEQFF
TRBV3-1	TRBJ1-6	-	-	TGTGCCAGCAGTCCGGACGGGAGCTCCTATAATTCACCCCTCCACTTT	CASSPDGSSYNSPLHF
TRBV4-1	TRBJ2-7	-	TRBD1	TGCGCCAGCAGCCCGAGACAGGGGGACTCCTACGAGCAGTACTTC	CASSPRQGDSYEQYF
TRBV7-9	TRBJ1-1	-	TRBD1	TGTGCCAGCAGCTTAGCTAGGACAGGAGGGGACACTGAAGCTTTCTTT	CASSLARTGGDTEAFF
TRBV19	TRBJ2-3	many	-	TGTGCCAGTAAGAGATCATACACAGATACGCAGTATTTT	CASKRSYTDTQYF
TRBV28	TRBJ2-5	few	-	TGTGCCAGCAGTTGGGTAGGGGCCAAAGAGACCCAGTACTTC	CASSWVGAKETQYF
TRBV29-1	TRBJ2-5	few	-	TGCAGCGTTGTAATAGCGACTCAAGAGACCCAGTACTTC	CSVVIATQETQYF
TRBV6-4	TRBJ2-1	many	-	TGTGCCAGTCGCCGGGAGTTGGACTACAATGAGCAGTTCTTC	CASRRELDYNEQFF
TRBV12-3/TRBV12-4	TRBJ1-2	few	-	TGTGCCAGCAGCCCCGCGTTAAGTAATGGCTACACCTTC	CASSPALSNGYTF
TRBV28	TRBJ2-3	-	-	TGTGCCAGCAGTGGGGTCTATGATACGCAGTATTTT	CASSGVYDTQYF
TRBV4-1	TRBJ1-5	few	-	TGCGCCAGCAGCCAAGATCATCGAGGAAATCAGCCCCAGCATTTT	CASSQDHRGNQPQHF
TRBV7-8	TRBJ2-1	many	TRBD2	TGTGCCAGCAGCTTAGGGACTAGCGGGGCGAATGAGCAGTTCTTC	CASSLGTSGANEQFF
TRBV4-3	TRBJ2-1	few	TRBD1	TGCGCCAGCAGCCGGTTCAATGAGGGGGCAAACAATGAGCAGTTCTTC	CASSRFNEGANNEQFF
TRBV6-5	TRBJ2-5	many	-	TGTGCCAGCCCTATTCCTCGGGAAGTCGAAGAGACCCAGTACTTC	CASPIPREVEETQYF
TRBV5-1	TRBJ1-1	few	-	TGCGCCAGCAGCTTGTTCGACACTGAAGCTTTCTTT	CASSLFDTEAFF
TRBV4-1	TRBJ1-2	few	-	TGCGCCAGCAGCCAGAGGGGAAACTATGGCTACACCTTC	CASSQRGNYGYTF
TRBV9	TRBJ1-5	-	-	TGTGCCAGCAGTGCCTCGAGGGGGGACTCCAATCAGCCCCAGCATTTT	CASSASRGDSNQPQHF
TRBV5-1	TRBJ2-1	once	-	TGCGCCAGCAGCTTGGGGGGGCTAGCGATCGTTGAGCAGTTCTTC	CASSLGGLAIVEQFF
TRBV11-2	TRBJ2-3	-	-	TGTGCCAGCAGCCGTCCACAGGGAACCACAGATACGCAGTATTTT	CASSRPQGTTDTQYF
TRBV4-1	TRBJ2-1	-	-	TGCGCCAGCAGCCAATCCGAGACAGACATCTACAATGAGCAGTTCTTC	CASSQSETDIYNEQFF
TRBV7-9	TRBJ2-5	few	TRBD1	TGTGCCAGCAGCCGAATGGGACAGGGGGCTCTCTTTGTGGAGACCCAGTACTTC	CASSRMGQGALFVETQYF
TRBV4-3	TRBJ1-1	-	-	TGCGCCAGCAGCCCCGGGGACCCCACTGCGAACACTGAAGCTTTCTTT	CASSPGDPTANTEAFF
TRBV15	TRBJ1-4	few	-	TGTGCCACCAGCAGACCGGGGGGCACTAATGAAAAACTGTTTTTT	CATSRPGGTNEKLFF